These 19 T cell receptor beta chains were all obtained from the same sample, sequenced in a study of blood T cell repertoires in COVID-19. Some clones are missing from TCRdb's copy, which holds only in-frame ones; the method was immunoSEQ multiplex PCR. The table has 200,000 to 250,000 clones, approximately 90% seen once; the top ten hold about 2.5%. The sample taken for sequencing was peripheral blood. All receptors come from a man younger than 40 with COVID-19, enrolled during active disease.

This chain uses TRBV5-1 with TRBJ1-1; D is perhaps TRBD1 (5 bases). With 0 bases removed from V and 0 bases from J, the gap between germline ends came to 9 bases. Germline V gene lookup returns CDR1 SGHRS and CDR2 YFSETQ. The CDR3 runs to 15 residues. The CDR3 nucleotides are TGCGCCAGCAGCTTGGGGGCAGGGATGAACACTGAAGCTTTCTTT. Amino acid sequence: CASSLGAGMNTEAFF.

This chain joins TRBV7-2 and TRBJ1-2, with D hard to call. The CDR3 extends over 17 amino acids. CDR1 and CDR2 (germline): SGHTA, FQGNSA. V gave up 1 base and J gave up 3 bases, with 18 bases separating them. The chain's CDR3 is CASSLEESGSTDYGYTF. The DNA for the CDR3 is TGTGCCAGCAGCTTAGAGGAAAGTGGGTCTACAGACTATGGCTACACCTTC.

This chain connects TRBV6-2 or TRBV6-3 to TRBJ1-1, with 8 positions matching TRBD1. The CDR3 contains 14 residues. Germline V lookup: CDR1 MNHEY, CDR2 SVGEGT. The V gene end was trimmed by 3 bases and the J gene end by 4 bases; junction bases not matched to a gene: 4. CDR3 coding DNA: TGTGCCAGCAGTTATTCAGGGGGCTTCACTGAAGCTTTCTTT. Amino acids: CASSYSGGFTEAFF.

V gene TRBV7-2 combines with J gene TRBJ1-1; no firm D call. V dropped 4 bases and J dropped 0 bases, with 9 bases sitting between them. The CDR3 has 14 amino acids. The V gene's germline CDR1 is SGHTA and CDR2 FQGNSA. The CDR3 is CASSSDTVNTEAFF. Written as DNA, the CDR3 is TGTGCCAGCAGCTCAGACACAGTGAACACTGAAGCTTTCTTT.

The chain has TRBV7-2 and TRBJ1-5, with D unclear. The V and J ends lost 5 bases and 4 bases respectively, with 9 bases between them. Germline CDR1 SGHTA, CDR2 FQGNSA. CDR3 length: 13 amino acids. This CDR3 is CASSPGSNQPQHF. The CDR3, as DNA: TGTGCCAGCAGCCCGGGATCTAATCAGCCCCAGCATTTT.

The J gene is TRBJ1-1, the V gene TRBV28; possibly TRBD1 for D (5 bases). Trimming cost V 5 bases and J 0 bases, with 10 bases left between them. In germline, CDR1 is MDHEN, CDR2 SYDVKM. CDR3 size: 14 residues. The CDR3 loop is CASSRQIMNTEAFF. The CDR3 nucleotides are TGTGCCAGCAGTCGACAGATCATGAACACTGAAGCTTTCTTT. The variable domain in full, with the rest retrieved from reference TRBV28 and TRBJ1-1, is DVKVTQSSRYLVKRTGEKVFLECVQDMDHENMFWYRQDPGLGLRLIYFSYDVKMKEKGDIPEGYSVSREKKERFSLILESASTNQTSMYLCASSRQIMNTEAFFGQGTRLTVV.

V is TRBV6-5 and J is TRBJ1-1; 8 bases fit TRBD1. This CDR3 region has 14 residues. Per the germline V gene, CDR1 is MNHEY and CDR2 is SVGAGI. The trim removed 5 bases at V and 5 bases at J, leaving 7 bases unmatched. The CDR3 loop reads CASSTQGAGTEAFF. As DNA, the CDR3 is TGTGCCAGCAGTACCCAGGGGGCTGGAACTGAAGCTTTCTTT.

The chain links TRBV19 to TRBJ2-2, with D possibly being TRBD2 (6 bases). The germline CDR1 and CDR2 sequences are LNHDA and SQIVND (reference sequence). The V and J ends lost 6 bases and 4 bases respectively, with 18 bases between them. This CDR3 spans 16 amino acids. The CDR3 spells CASRPGRGRTTGELFF. CDR3 nucleotide sequence: TGTGCCAGTAGGCCGGGACGAGGGAGGACCACCGGGGAGCTGTTTTTT.

This chain connects TRBV6-2 or TRBV6-3 to TRBJ1-2; D is undetermined. Per the germline V gene, CDR1 is MNHEY and CDR2 is SVGEGT. The V end was cut by 5 bases, the J end by 3 bases, with 19 bases between. This CDR3 region has 16 residues. CDR3 bases: TGTGCCAGCAGTCCCTCCGGGAAATTTAAGGACTATGGCTACACCTTC. It yields the protein CASSPSGKFKDYGYTF.

J is TRBJ2-2 and V is TRBV11-3; D gene unclear. This CDR3 has 14 residues. CDR1 SGHNT and CDR2 YENEEA come from the germline V gene. V was cut by 2 bases and J by 7 bases, with 11 bases left in between. CDR3: CASSLSEWSGELFF. CDR3 sequence (DNA): TGTGCCAGCAGCTTAAGTGAGTGGAGCGGGGAGCTGTTTTTT.

The V gene is TRBV12-5, the J gene TRBJ2-7; D is perhaps TRBD1 (6 bases). The V and J ends lost 1 base and 2 bases respectively, with 15 bases between them. The CDR3 spans 16 residues. CDR1 LGHNT and CDR2 FRNRAP come from the germline V gene. Here the CDR3 DNA reads TGTGCTAGTGGTTTGGAGCTGACAGGACAAACCTACGAGCAGTACTTC. Protein: CASGLELTGQTYEQYF. The full variable domain, in which reference TRBV12-5 and TRBJ2-7 provide the parts outside the CDR3, is DARVTQTPRHKVTEMGQEVTMRCQPILGHNTVFWYRQTMMQGLELLAYFRNRAPLDDSGMPKDRFSAEMPDATLATLKIQPSEPRDSAVYFCASGLELTGQTYEQYFGPGTRLTVT.

The chain links TRBV7-2 to TRBJ2-2, with 7 bases lining up with TRBD1. The CDR3 consists of 16 residues. V lost 5 bases and J lost 0; bases outside the gene matches: 6. Germline loops: CDR1 SGHTA, CDR2 FQGNSA. The CDR3 coding sequence is TGTGCCAGCAGCCCGGGGACAGCCGCGAACACCGGGGAGCTGTTTTTT. Its translation is CASSPGTAANTGELFF.

The chain has TRBV28 and TRBJ2-7, with 7 bases matching TRBD1. Looked up from germline, CDR1 is MDHEN and CDR2 is SYDVKM. V lost 6 bases and J lost 2; bases outside the gene matches: 7. The CDR3 runs to 14 residues. For the CDR3, the DNA is TGTGCCAGCAGACAGACAGGGTCCCCCTACGAGCAGTACTTC. As protein: CASRQTGSPYEQYF.

This clone was counted a few times. The V and J genes are TRBV7-9 and TRBJ2-7, with D tentatively TRBD1 (6 bases). The ends were cut back, 4 bases at V and 0 bases at J, with 19 bases in the middle. The germline V gene encodes CDR1 SEHNR and CDR2 FQNEAQ (reference sequence). This CDR3 has 17 residues. The CDR3 loop reads CASSSRERTALSYEQYF. The CDR3 nucleotides are TGTGCCAGCAGCTCGAGAGAACGGACAGCGCTCTCCTACGAGCAGTACTTC.

In its sample, this clone was seen a few times. The V and J genes are TRBV24-1 and TRBJ2-1; possibly TRBD2 for D (6 bases). The CDR3 is 14 residues long. Trimming removed 9 bases from V and 4 bases from J, with 15 bases in between. Germline V CDR1 and CDR2: KGHDR, SFDVKD. The CDR3 protein is CATGVGRSYNEQFF. Written as DNA, the CDR3 is TGTGCCACCGGGGTAGGGAGGTCATACAATGAGCAGTTCTTC.

V is TRBV11-2 and J is TRBJ2-3; the match to TRBD2 covers 11 bases. The trim removed 0 bases at V and 0 bases at J, leaving 5 bases unmatched. Germline V gives CDR1 SGHAT, CDR2 FQNNGV. This CDR3 region has 18 residues. The CDR3 DNA reads TGTGCCAGCAGCTTAGATCGGAGGACTAGCGGGAGCACAGATACGCAGTATTTT. It encodes CASSLDRRTSGSTDTQYF.

The V gene is TRBV7-8, the J gene TRBJ1-5; the match to TRBD1 covers 7 bases. The germline V gene has CDR1 SGHVS and CDR2 FQNEAQ. The V and J ends lost 1 base and 3 bases, in that order; junction bases with no gene match: 3. CDR3 length: 15 amino acids. DNA for the CDR3: TGTGCCAGCAGCTTAGAGGGGGCCCCCAATCAGCCCCAGCATTTT. Amino acid sequence: CASSLEGAPNQPQHF.

This chain joins TRBV11-1 and TRBJ1-6, with D possibly matching TRBD1 (5 bases). V dropped 2 bases and J dropped 9 bases, with 14 bases sitting between them. CDR3 length: 15 amino acids. Germline assignment: CDR1 SGHAT and CDR2 FQDESV (reference sequence). The CDR3: CASSLRPGGISPLHF. CDR3 nucleotide sequence: TGTGCCAGCAGCTTAAGACCGGGGGGGATTTCACCCCTCCACTTT.

The chain has TRBV19 and TRBJ2-7; D is unresolved. The CDR3 runs 12 residues. Germline CDR1 and CDR2: LNHDA and SQIVND (reference sequence). Trimming stripped 1 base from V and 8 bases from J, with 9 bases between. The DNA for the CDR3 is TGTGCCAGTAGTATAGCTGGCGGCAAGCAGTACTTC. It encodes CASSIAGGKQYF.